This entry lists 8 T cell receptor beta chains sequenced from one sample in a study of PD-1 blockade in classical Hodgkin lymphoma. Time point meaning: cycle 4 day 1 (C4D1), after more than five weeks of nivolumab. Brentuximab vedotin exposure varied, and every patient relapsed after autologous stem cell transplantation. Researchers report purifying CD4+ T cells from thawed PBMCs by magnetic negative selection. The assay was immunoSEQ multiplex PCR, and TCRdb's table has in-frame clones only and misses some. The table lists under 20,000 clones, around 75% of them singletons. This material consisted of CD4+ T cells from blood, taken before the fourth cycle of nivolumab. The receptors here all came from a human donor with classical Hodgkin lymphoma.

The chain recombines TRBV27 with TRBJ2-2; the D gene could be TRBD1 or TRBD2 (5 bases each). CDR3 length equals 12 residues. Germline values: CDR1 MNHEY, CDR2 SMNVEV (reference sequence). V shed 10 bases and J shed 6 bases, with 12 bases lying between them. This CDR3 is CAIVPGPGELFF. The CDR3 DNA follows: TGTGCCATCGTGCCGGGGCCCGGGGAGCTGTTTTTT.

This clone was seen a few times. The chain couples TRBV2 to TRBJ1-6; D may be TRBD1 (6 bases). CDR1 is SNHLY and CDR2 is FYNNEI in the germline V gene. Trimming left V 2 bases short and J 4 bases short, with 6 bases between. The CDR3 contains 14 residues. CDR3 DNA sequence: TGTGCCAGCAGTGAAACAGGGTATAATTCACCCCTCCACTTT. It is translated as CASSETGYNSPLHF.

Only one count was recorded for this clone. The chain recombines TRBV5-1 with TRBJ2-5; TRBD1 matches 12 bases. Germline values: CDR1 SGHRS, CDR2 YFSETQ. After removal of 6 bases from V and 5 bases from J, the junction contained 11 bases not matched to a gene. The CDR3 consists of 16 residues. CDR3 protein: CASNLGTGGIGETQYF. The CDR3 DNA reads TGCGCCAGCAACTTAGGGACAGGGGGCATTGGGGAGACCCAGTACTTC.

The chain carries TRBV7-6 and TRBJ2-1; 7 nucleotides match TRBD2. This CDR3 spans 15 amino acids. V shed 5 bases and J 7 bases; nucleotides not matched to a gene: 11. Germline V gene sequence: CDR1 SGHVS, CDR2 FNYEAQ. Here the CDR3 DNA reads TGTGCCAGCAGCCAAGACCAGACTAGCAGGAATGAGCAGTTCTTC. It translates to CASSQDQTSRNEQFF.

The chain joins TRBV14 to TRBJ2-2; 9 bases agree with TRBD2. Germline lookup yields CDR1 SGHDN and CDR2 FVKESK. Trimming removed 3 bases from V and 6 bases from J; junction bases left unmatched: 8. This CDR3 has 16 residues. CDR3 coding DNA: TGTGCCAGCAGCCAGGCTACTAGCGGGTTATCCGGGGAGCTGTTTTTT. Amino acids: CASSQATSGLSGELFF.

This clone was counted once. The V and J genes are TRBV9 and TRBJ2-5, with 8 bases that match TRBD1. The CDR3 covers 14 residues. Germline CDR1 SGDLS, CDR2 YYNGEE. The trim removed 2 bases at V and 1 base at J, leaving 1 base unmatched. CDR3 in amino acids: CASSVGTGQETQYF. The CDR3 DNA follows: TGTGCCAGCAGCGTCGGGACAGGCCAAGAGACCCAGTACTTC.

The chain carries TRBV4-3 and TRBJ2-3; 8 nucleotides match TRBD1. Germline lookup yields CDR1 LGHNA and CDR2 YSLEER. Trimming cost V 2 bases and J 2 bases; bases outside gene matches: 3. The CDR3 contains 15 residues. The CDR3: CASSQKDRVTDTQYF. Here the CDR3 DNA reads TGCGCCAGCAGCCAAAAGGACAGGGTCACAGATACGCAGTATTTT.

This clone was observed a single time. The V gene is TRBV28, the J gene TRBJ2-2; TRBD1 is a possible D gene (5 bases). The CDR3 runs 15 residues. Trimming removed 7 bases at V and 2 bases at J, with 14 bases between. CDR1 is MDHEN and CDR2 is SYDVKM in the germline V gene. The CDR3 DNA reads as TGTGCCAGCACCCCTTGGGGCAGAAACACCGGGGAGCTGTTTTTT. It encodes CASTPWGRNTGELFF. Supplemented by reference TRBV28 and TRBJ2-2, the full variable domain reads DVKVTQSSRYLVKRTGEKVFLECVQDMDHENMFWYRQDPGLGLRLIYFSYDVKMKEKGDIPEGYSVSREKKERFSLILESASTNQTSMYLCASTPWGRNTGELFFGEGSRLTVL.